The clone carrying this TCR beta chain was observed at least ten times. What it binds is unknown. The authors produced cDNA by 5'RACE using 10-nucleotide random UMIs. One entry per CDR3 protein results from TCRdb running MiXCR on the 5' RACE reads. Here the sample spans 45,000 to 50,000 distinct CDR3 sequences, roughly 25% being singletons. The CDR3 contains 13 residues. Germline lookup yields CDR1 MDHEN and CDR2 SYDVKM. The V gene lost 8 bases and the J gene lost 7 bases, with 17 bases spanning the gap. This sample stems from a study of neurological immune-mediated disorders. Points from the study as a whole: The greatest TCR clonal expansion appeared in HTLV-1-associated myelopathy and the smallest, falling below healthy controls, in multiple sclerosis.

The V and J genes are TRBV28 and TRBJ1-2; tentative D call: TRBD1 (5 bases). Material for sequencing was PBMCs. The sequence came from a woman in her 70s in good health. CDR3 protein: CASSQWGAAGYTF. CDR3 sequence (DNA): TGTGCCAGCTCTCAGTGGGGCGCGGCTGGCTACACCTTC.